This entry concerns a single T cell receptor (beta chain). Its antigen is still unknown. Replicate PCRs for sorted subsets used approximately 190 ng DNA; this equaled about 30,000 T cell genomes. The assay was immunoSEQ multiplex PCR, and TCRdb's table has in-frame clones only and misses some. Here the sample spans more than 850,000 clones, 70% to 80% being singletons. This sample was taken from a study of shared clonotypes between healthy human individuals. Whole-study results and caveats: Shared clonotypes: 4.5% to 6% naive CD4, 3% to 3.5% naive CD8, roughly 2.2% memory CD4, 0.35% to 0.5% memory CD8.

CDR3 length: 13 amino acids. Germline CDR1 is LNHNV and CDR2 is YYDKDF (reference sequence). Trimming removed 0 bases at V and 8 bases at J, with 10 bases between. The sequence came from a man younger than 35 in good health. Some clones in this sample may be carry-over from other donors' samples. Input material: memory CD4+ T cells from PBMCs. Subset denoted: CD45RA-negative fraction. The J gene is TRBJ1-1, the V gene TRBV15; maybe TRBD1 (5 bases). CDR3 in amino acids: CATSRERGMEAFF. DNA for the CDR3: TGTGCCACCAGCAGAGAGAGGGGTATGGAAGCTTTCTTT. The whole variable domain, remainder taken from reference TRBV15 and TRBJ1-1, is DAMVIQNPRYQVTQFGKPVTLSCSQTLNHNVMYWYQQKSSQAPKLLFHYYDKDFNNEADTPDNFQSRRPNTSFCFLDIRSPGLGDTAMYLCATSRERGMEAFFGQGTRLTVV.